This TCR beta chain emerged from a study of metastatic and nonmetastatic thyroid tumors. Across the whole study: Repertoires from blood and tumor or nodule tissue of malignant and benign thyroid patients were compared.

Each patient came to thyroid surgery without any prior treatment (of any kind). This clone showed up many times. What it binds is not known. In the source study's methods: CDR3 differences across clinicopathological groups were used to build a distant-metastasis classifier for papillary thyroid cancer. TCRdb recomputed clones from the PCR reads via MiXCR. The V and J calls were not made by the authors but by TCRdb's processing. This sample has 29,000 or so clones, with roughly 4.2% found just once. Overall study findings and caveats: The study reportedly found significantly higher TCR beta diversity in malignant thyroid tumors than benign nodules, in blood and tumor.

Sequenced material: blood. This receptor was identified in a female donor with papillary thyroid cancer or a benign thyroid nodule (not recorded which). Some clones in this sample may be carry-over from other donors' samples.

The CDR3 here is CSVDLGRAVTWKEQFF. DNA for the CDR3: TGCAGCGTTGATTTAGGGCGGGCCGTTACCTGGAAAGAGCAGTTCTTC. The V call is TRBV29-1, the J call TRBJ2-1, with D maybe TRBD2 (5 bases). The V and J ends lost 3 bases and 10 bases respectively, with 25 bases between them. The V gene's germline CDR1 is SQVTM and CDR2 ANQGSEA. This CDR3 is built from 16 residues.